The present TCR beta chain was sequenced within a study of T cells in women clearing cervical HPV infection. Study in general: Control women cleared a single incident HPV16 infection within 12 months. Case blood drawn at lesion detection; control blood after infection cleared.

Using immunoSEQ multiplex PCR, the repertoire was profiled, and TCRdb retains in-frame clones only, with some absent. The sample holds over 15,000 clones. Prevalent HPV16 infections were excluded; only incident single HPV16 infections included. The clonotype was recovered from a woman aged 18 to 75 with a cervical HPV16 infection that either progressed to CIN3+ or cleared (not recorded which). Source material: blood buffy coat.

The CDR3 sequence is CASSLWTGSGNTIYF. CDR3 bases read: TGTGCCAGCAGCTTATGGACAGGCTCTGGAAACACC. The chain joins TRBV7-2 to TRBJ1-3; 7 bases fit TRBD1. The read comes to an end 3 residues before the CDR3 does, leaving the germline J gene to fill in the end. There are 15 residues in the CDR3. After removal of 2 bases from V and 0 bases from J, the junction contained 1 base not matched to a gene. Germline CDR1 and CDR2: SGHTA and FQGNSA.